The rows below give T cell receptor beta chains drawn from one sample of a study of T cell responses to AZD1222 COVID-19 vaccine. This table comes from immunoSEQ multiplex PCR, and its TCRdb copy is limited to in-frame clones, with some not included. The data show 95,000 to 150,000 clones, with roughly nine tenths seen just once and around 1.5% held by the top ten. This sample comprised peripheral blood, obtained on day 0 of AZD1222 vaccination. All receptors come from an adult in good health. Both conserved end residues are part of each CDR3.

TRBJ1-2 | TRBV5-6 | CASSLGYGYTF
TRBJ2-1 | TRBV5-5 | CASSLLKLEKFF
TRBJ1-4 | TRBV29-1 | CSVAWGQTAEKLFF
TRBJ2-3 | TRBV5-6 | CASSGGGSTDTQYF
TRBJ1-2 | TRBV11-3 | CASSSLYGDWDGYTF
TRBJ1-1 | TRBV10-3 | CAISEWMNTEAFF
TRBJ1-2 | TRBV20-1 | CSADNYGYTF
TRBJ1-1 | TRBV6-5 | CASSYSIGLNTEAFF
TRBJ2-2 | TRBV9 | CASSDGPGQGGTGELFF
TRBJ2-6 | TRBV18 | CASSLPGQGKSGANVLTF
TRBJ1-1 | TRBV19 | CASSPLGVGAEAFF
TRBJ1-5 | TRBV6-1 | CASSARNTGSNQPQHF
TRBJ1-1 | TRBV6-4 | CASSREMNTEAFF
TRBJ2-3 | TRBV28 | CASSLPATDTQYF
TRBJ1-1 | TRBV11-2 | CASSLWTGETEAFF
TRBJ1-2 | TRBV6-2/TRBV6-3 | CASTPMDPRTTIYGYTF
TRBJ2-5 | TRBV30 | CAWSVVGTPETQYF
TRBJ1-1 | TRBV18 | CASSPGQGTAFF
TRBJ1-2 | TRBV5-1 | CASSTRDNYGYTF
TRBJ2-1 | TRBV24-1 | CATSDFPGTSGEHWHYNEQFF
TRBJ1-1 | TRBV10-3 | CAIKGLWTEAFF
TRBJ1-5 | TRBV6-5 | CASSRGDRSNQPQHF
TRBJ2-2 | TRBV5-5 | CASSLAGGHGSGELFF
TRBJ1-2 | TRBV7-9 | CASTRTGGYGYTF
TRBJ2-1 | TRBV4-1 | CASRFTGGDEQFF
TRBJ1-5 | TRBV11-2 | CASSLTDNQPQHF
TRBJ1-2 | TRBV7-2 | CASSLALGRDGYTF
TRBJ1-6 | TRBV9 | CASSGSDRVGTDSYNSPLHF
TRBJ1-4 | TRBV10-1 | CASSEGGTNEKLFF
TRBJ2-5 | TRBV19 | CASRSLARQETQYF
TRBJ2-5 | TRBV7-8 | CASSLVGLTGTQYF
TRBJ2-2 | TRBV3-1/TRBV3-2 | CASSQDRGVSSGELFF
TRBJ2-1 | TRBV2 | CASSPNEQFF
TRBJ1-1 | TRBV19 | CASSIDLVSGTVNTEAFF
TRBJ2-7 | TRBV4-2 | CASSQDVGRREQYF